A single sample is the source of the 26 T cell receptor beta chains below, sequenced in a study of shared clonotypes between healthy human individuals (TCRdb year 2020). Libraries were built with the immunoSEQ multiplex PCR assay. Here the immuneACCESS table is served through TCRdb, limited to in-frame sequences with V and J called. Missing clones are a known gap in these copies; in checked studies unresolved V genes cover under half, and the rest lacks a known reason. The sample table lists 2 million to 2.5 million clones, approximately 95% of them with a count of one. 0.3% to 0.4% of the sample comes from the top ten. The sequenced sample consisted of naive CD4+ T cells from PBMCs. The cell subset or site label on this specimen signifies: CD45RA+ positively selected. The source is a man younger than 30 in good health. Some clones in this sample may be carry-over from other donors' samples.

The CDR3 region has the DNA TGTGCCAGCAGCTTGGGGCGGGGAACGGGGGCCAACGTCCTGACTTTC. Its translation is CASSLGRGTGANVLTF. The chain links TRBV11-3 to TRBJ2-6; tentatively, D is TRBD2 (6 bases). Germline V gives CDR1 SGHNT, CDR2 YENEEA. The CDR3 is 16 residues long. V was pared by 3 bases and J by 4 bases, with 13 bases between.

In the case of this clone: The same CDR3 is also encoded by other DNA sequences in this sample. The genes are TRBV10-3 and TRBJ2-7; D is perhaps TRBD2 (5 bases). In germline, CDR1 is ENHRY, CDR2 SYGVKD. V was clipped by 4 bases and J by 4 bases, with 8 bases between them. This CDR3 comprises 12 residues. The CDR3 DNA is TGTGCCATCAGTGGTACGGGATACGAGCAGTACTTC. It is translated as CAISGTGYEQYF.

With regard to this clone: At one end, the junction sequence differs from germline, possibly due to a read error. V gene TRBV20-1 combines with J gene TRBJ2-3, with D perhaps being TRBD1 or TRBD2 (5 bases each). Germline V lookup: CDR1 DFQATT, CDR2 SNEGSKA (reference sequence). The CDR3 extends over 11 amino acids. Here the CDR3 reads CSARIGTSRFF. CDR3 nucleotide sequence: TGCAGTGCCAGAATTGGGACCTCCCGATTTTTT.

This clone was seen once. This chain links TRBV11-3 with TRBJ2-2; 10 bases match TRBD1. V was clipped by 5 bases and J by 9 bases; unmatched bases: 9. The CDR3 runs 15 residues. CDR1 is SGHNT, CDR2 YENEEA, per germline. This CDR3 reads CASSPGQGTGRELFF. The CDR3 DNA is TGTGCCAGCAGCCCGGGACAGGGGACGGGGAGGGAGCTGTTTTTT.

V gene TRBV28 combines with J gene TRBJ1-1; 10 bases are a match to TRBD1. This CDR3 region has 14 residues. The V gene end was trimmed by 10 bases and the J gene end by 4 bases; junction bases not matched to a gene: 9. Germline assignment: CDR1 MDHEN and CDR2 SYDVKM. CDR3 coding DNA: TGTGCCACCTCTGACAGGGGGCGGCCCACTGAAGCTTTCTTT. This sequence encodes CATSDRGRPTEAFF. Full variable domain (outside the CDR3, taken from reference TRBV28 and TRBJ1-1): DVKVTQSSRYLVKRTGEKVFLECVQDMDHENMFWYRQDPGLGLRLIYFSYDVKMKEKGDIPEGYSVSREKKERFSLILESASTNQTSMYLCATSDRGRPTEAFFGQGTRLTVV.

The chain is built from TRBV2 and TRBJ2-1; D may be TRBD1 (5 bases). The CDR3 totals 13 residues. With 4 bases removed from V and 6 bases from J, the gap between germline ends came to 10 bases. The V gene's germline CDR1 is SNHLY and CDR2 FYNNEI. The CDR3 coding sequence is TGTGCCAGCAGTGTAGCCAGGGTCAATGAGCAGTTCTTC. Amino acids: CASSVARVNEQFF.

This chain connects TRBV7-8 to TRBJ2-7, with D hard to call. The length of the CDR3 is 13 residues. The V gene lost 1 base and the J gene lost 5 bases, with 9 bases spanning the gap. Germline CDR1 and CDR2: SGHVS and FQNEAQ. The CDR3 DNA reads as TGTGCCAGCAGCTTAGTCGACACGCACGAGCAGTACTTC. Translated, it gives CASSLVDTHEQYF.

As concerns this clone: Within the sample, other DNA sequences also encode this same CDR3. The chain has TRBV19 and TRBJ2-7, with 10 bases identical to TRBD1. The CDR3 extends over 15 amino acids. V was pared by 4 bases and J by 1 base, with 4 bases of the junction left unmatched. From germline, CDR1 is LNHDA and CDR2 SQIVND (reference sequence). In DNA, the CDR3 is TGTGCCAGTAGTACCCGGACAGGGGGGTCCTACGAGCAGTACTTC. Its protein product is CASSTRTGGSYEQYF.

The gene calls are TRBV28 and TRBJ1-4, with D maybe TRBD1 (6 bases). The CDR3 loop spans 15 amino acids. Trimming cost V 6 bases and J 3 bases, with 14 bases left between them. Germline CDR1 and CDR2: MDHEN and SYDVKM. The CDR3 region has the DNA TGTGCCAGCAGACCCGTCAGGGGAGCTAATGAAAAACTGTTTTTT. It translates to CASRPVRGANEKLFF.

The rearrangement joins TRBV7-2 to TRBJ2-3; 10 positions match TRBD2. Germline V gene lookup returns CDR1 SGHTA and CDR2 FQGNSA. The CDR3 is 14 amino acids. Trimming removed 6 bases from V and 8 bases from J; junction bases left unmatched: 8. The CDR3 reads CASSLGAGGGTQYF. The DNA for the CDR3 is TGTGCCAGCAGTTTGGGAGCGGGAGGGGGTACGCAGTATTTT. Drawing the rest from reference TRBV7-2 and TRBJ2-3, the complete variable domain is GAGVSQSPSNKVTEKGKDVELRCDPISGHTALYWYRQSLGQGLEFLIYFQGNSAPDKSGLPSDRFSAERTGGSVSTLTIQRTQQEDSAVYLCASSLGAGGGTQYFGPGTRLTVL.

Regarding this clone: Other nucleotide sequences from this sample produce the same CDR3. The DNA for the CDR3 is TGTGCCAGCAGGGACAGATCCTACGAGCAGTACTTC. It yields the protein CASRDRSYEQYF. This chain connects TRBV2 to TRBJ2-7, with TRBD1 as a possible D gene (6 bases). The CDR3 sequence is 12 residues long. V lost 6 bases to trimming and J lost 1 base, with 7 bases between them. Germline assignment: CDR1 SNHLY and CDR2 FYNNEI. Combining the CDR3 with reference TRBV2 and TRBJ2-7 gives the whole variable domain EPEVTQTPSHQVTQMGQEVILRCVPISNHLYFYWYRQILGQKVEFLVSFYNNEISEKSEIFDDQFSVERPDGSNFTLKIRSTKLEDSAMYFCASRDRSYEQYFGPGTRLTVT.

The genes are TRBV30 and TRBJ2-5, with D unclear. The CDR3 contains 13 residues. The V end was cut by 0 bases, the J end by 2 bases, with 7 bases between. From germline, CDR1 is GTSNPN and CDR2 SVGIG (reference sequence). Here the CDR3 DNA reads TGTGCCTGGAGTGTAGTTTCTCAAGAGACCCAGTACTTC. This translates into CAWSVVSQETQYF.

The chain links TRBV7-9 to TRBJ1-2; D is possibly TRBD1 (6 bases). Trimming cost V 5 bases and J 2 bases, with 12 bases left between them. CDR1 and CDR2 from the germline V gene are SEHNR and FQNEAQ (reference sequence). The CDR3 totals 14 residues. CDR3 DNA: TGTGCCAGCAGCCTGAGACAGGAAAACTATGGCTACACCTTC. Its protein is CASSLRQENYGYTF.

The genes are TRBV28 and TRBJ2-7, with 8 positions matching TRBD1. Trimming at V came to 11 bases and at J to 2 bases, leaving 11 bases not matched to a gene. The CDR3 has 14 amino acids. Germline-derived CDR1 and CDR2 are MDHEN and SYDVKM. Here the CDR3 reads CAQRRQGPPYEQYF. In DNA form, the CDR3 reads TGTGCCCAGAGGCGACAGGGGCCGCCCTACGAGCAGTACTTC.

For this clone: Different DNA sequences within this sample yield the same CDR3. The CDR3 DNA reads as TGTGCCAGCAGCCTGGGGACTAGCGGGAACTACGAGCAGTACTTC. It is translated as CASSLGTSGNYEQYF. This chain uses TRBV11-2 with TRBJ2-7; 13 bases match TRBD2. Germline V CDR1 and CDR2: SGHAT, FQNNGV. Germline trimming cut 5 bases from V and 3 bases from J; bases unmatched to any gene: 4. The CDR3 loop spans 15 amino acids.

CDR3 region: CASSPPRTRIETQYF. In DNA, the CDR3 is TGTGCCAGCAGCCCCCCCCGGACAAGGATAGAGACCCAGTACTTC. This chain uses TRBV5-6 with TRBJ2-5; D is perhaps TRBD1 (5 bases). From germline, CDR1 is SGHDT and CDR2 YYEEEE. Trimming stripped 4 bases from V and 4 bases from J, with 17 bases between. The CDR3 runs to 15 residues. Looking up the rest from reference TRBV5-6 and TRBJ2-5 gives the full variable domain: DAGVTQSPTHLIKTRGQQVTLRCSPKSGHDTVSWYQQALGQGPQFIFQYYEEEERQRGNFPDRFSGHQFPNYSSELNVNALLLGDSALYLCASSPPRTRIETQYFGPGTRLLVL.

In the case of this clone: This CDR3 is also generated by other DNA sequences in the sample. J is TRBJ1-2 and V is TRBV5-1, with D perhaps TRBD1 (6 bases). V lost 6 bases and J 1 base, leaving 7 bases between the germline ends. The CDR3 consists of 12 residues. Looked up from germline, CDR1 is SGHRS and CDR2 is YFSETQ. CDR3 sequence (DNA): TGCGCCAGCACGGACAGTAACTATGGCTACACCTTC. Its protein is CASTDSNYGYTF.

This clone has a single count. This chain joins TRBV6-5 and TRBJ2-1, with TRBD2 matching 14 bases. The germline CDR1 and CDR2 sequences are MNHEY and SVGAGI. With 7 bases clipped from V and 9 bases from J, the junction kept 8 bases outside the gene matches. This CDR3 comprises 15 residues. The CDR3 bases are TGTGCCAGCAATACCGGGACTAGCGGGAGAGGTGAGCAGTTCTTC. It is translated as CASNTGTSGRGEQFF.

As regards this clone: Additional DNA sequences in this sample encode the identical CDR3. This sequence joins TRBV5-1 and TRBJ1-2; tentative D call: TRBD1 (6 bases). The CDR3 totals 13 residues. Germline V gene sequence: CDR1 SGHRS, CDR2 YFSETQ. Trimming stripped 0 bases from V and 6 bases from J, with 9 bases between. The CDR3 bases are TGCGCCAGCAGCTTGGGCCCAGGGGATGGCTACACCTTC. Residues: CASSLGPGDGYTF.

Details on this clone: The identical CDR3 is also encoded by other nucleotide sequences in the sample. V usage is TRBV29-1 and J usage is TRBJ1-1; the D is unclear. Between the trimmed V and J ends, which lost 4 bases and 1 base, there was a span of 10 bases. The germline V gene has CDR1 SQVTM and CDR2 ANQGSEA. The CDR3 covers 13 residues. This chain's CDR3 is CSVVGRTNTEAFF. As DNA, the CDR3 is TGCAGCGTTGTAGGCAGGACGAACACTGAAGCTTTCTTT.

The rearrangement links TRBV27 to TRBJ1-2; the match to TRBD1 covers 8 bases. V shed 3 bases and J 6 bases; nucleotides not matched to a gene: 9. The CDR3 extends over 15 amino acids. CDR1 MNHEY and CDR2 SMNVEV come from the germline V gene (reference sequence). The CDR3 nucleotides read TGTGCCAGCAGTTTTTCTTGGACAGGGATCGATGGCTACACCTTC. This gives the protein CASSFSWTGIDGYTF.

This clone was recorded only once. This specimen includes other DNA sequences encoding the same CDR3. The genes are TRBV2 and TRBJ1-1, with D unresolved. Germline V gene sequence: CDR1 SNHLY, CDR2 FYNNEI. This CDR3 has 11 amino acids. Trimming cost V 4 bases and J 3 bases, with 3 bases left between them. CDR3 DNA: TGTGCCAGCAGTGCAGACACTGAAGCTTTCTTT. As protein: CASSADTEAFF.

Here the CDR3 reads CASSVGTSGVFTDTQYF. The CDR3 nucleotides are TGTGCCAGCAGCGTAGGGACTAGCGGGGTCTTCACAGATACGCAGTATTTT. The chain joins TRBV9 to TRBJ2-3; TRBD2 matches at 12 bases. After removal of 0 bases from V and 2 bases from J, the junction contained 4 bases not matched to a gene. Germline CDR1 SGDLS, CDR2 YYNGEE. The CDR3 length is 17 residues.

This clone was seen a single time. The chain links TRBV11-2 to TRBJ2-7; D not certain. V was pared by 5 bases and J by 6 bases, with 11 bases between. CDR1 SGHAT and CDR2 FQNNGV come from the germline V gene. The CDR3 extends over 12 amino acids. Here the CDR3 DNA reads TGTGCCAGCAGCCCTTCTGGGGTCGAGCAGTACTTC. The encoded protein is CASSPSGVEQYF.

On this clone itself: In the same sample, other DNA sequences code for this CDR3. This chain joins TRBV9 and TRBJ2-5; D is ambiguous. Germline V lookup: CDR1 SGDLS, CDR2 YYNGEE. With 5 bases removed from V and 2 bases from J, the gap between germline ends came to 4 bases. CDR3 length: 11 amino acids. This chain's CDR3 is CASSAQETQYF. The CDR3 DNA reads TGTGCCAGCAGTGCTCAAGAGACCCAGTACTTC.

The V call is TRBV30, the J call TRBJ2-7, with D uncertain. V was shortened by 3 bases and J by 5 bases, with 8 bases between the two germline ends. The CDR3 is 11 residues long. Germline CDR1 and CDR2: GTSNPN and SVGIG (reference sequence). CDR3 DNA sequence: TGTGCCTGGAGCTTGGTTCACGAGCAGTACTTC. Translating gives CAWSLVHEQYF.